The TCR beta chain under discussion was sequenced for a study of blood T cell repertoires in COVID-19. Only in-frame clones appear in the TCRdb table, and some are missing; sequencing was by immunoSEQ multiplex PCR. In the table there are 230,000 or so clones, about 85% of which are singletons. In the 2 weeks before study entry, exposed participants met a COVID-19 case, which was PCR-confirmed or clinician-diagnosed. Germline V gene data show CDR1 as ENHRY and CDR2 as SYGVKD. With 8 bases removed from V and 3 bases from J, the gap between germline ends came to 13 bases. CDR3 size: 13 residues. The material sequenced was PBMCs or T cells enriched from blood (not recorded which). The receptor was isolated from a woman aged 45 to 65 who had been exposed to COVID-19. The rearrangement uses TRBV10-3 and TRBJ1-1; D gene unclear. CDR3 DNA: TGTGCCATCGGGCGGGCGTTGGACACTGAAGCTTTCTTT. Amino acid sequence: CAIGRALDTEAFF.